This entry lists 11 T cell receptor beta chains sequenced from one sample in a study of immune evolution from preneoplasia to lung adenocarcinoma. The data were produced by immunoSEQ multiplex PCR, yet TCRdb's version contains in-frame clones alone and is incomplete. The repertoire has about 6,600 clones, 70% to 85% of them found once; the top ten carry around 6.4%. The sequencing sample was made of FFPE lung adenocarcinoma in situ tissue. All receptors derive from a person aged 55-80 years with lung adenocarcinoma.

CDR3: CATSRDASGSTDTQYF. The CDR3 DNA reads as TGTGCCACCAGCAGAGATGCTAGCGGATCCACAGATACGCAGTATTTT. The chain is built from TRBV15 and TRBJ2-3; 7 bases fit TRBD2. This CDR3 is 16 amino acids long. V shed 0 bases and J 2 bases; nucleotides not matched to a gene: 5. The germline CDR1 and CDR2 sequences are LNHNV and YYDKDF (reference sequence).

A remark on this clone: Germline is not matched at one junction end, which may reflect a read error. The chain joins TRBV7-7 to TRBJ2-1; no definite D call. The CDR3 extends over 15 amino acids. The germline gives CDR1 SSHAT, CDR2 FNYEAQ (reference sequence). The CDR3 sequence: CASSLTPVGSNEQFF. The DNA for the CDR3 is TGTGCTAGCAGCTTAACACCGGTGGGTTCCAATGAGCAGTTCTTC.

The chain couples TRBV9 to TRBJ2-1; 11 bases are shared with TRBD2. The CDR3 is made up of 19 amino acids. Germline CDR1 reads SGDLS; CDR2 reads YYNGEE. Losses at the gene ends were 3 bases for V and 3 bases for J; bases not matched to a gene: 14. The DNA for the CDR3 is TGTGCCAGCAGCGACCTGGGTCTAGCGGGGGGACAGATCTACAATGAGCAGTTCTTC. This translates into CASSDLGLAGGQIYNEQFF.

This chain links TRBV19 with TRBJ2-1, with a weak D call TRBD1 (5 bases). CDR1 and CDR2 (germline): LNHDA, SQIVND (reference sequence). V was shortened by 8 bases and J by 2 bases, with 13 bases between the two germline ends. The CDR3 is 14 residues long. CDR3 residues: CASRDSVAYNEQFF. CDR3 nucleotide sequence: TGTGCCAGTCGTGACAGCGTTGCCTACAATGAGCAGTTCTTC.

This chain uses TRBV27 with TRBJ2-1; D not certain. CDR3 size: 14 residues. Germline lookup yields CDR1 MNHEY and CDR2 SMNVEV (reference sequence). V lost 5 bases and J 1 base, leaving 9 bases between the germline ends. CDR3 sequence reads: CASSKVPSYNEQFF. As DNA, the CDR3 is TGTGCCAGCAGTAAGGTCCCTTCCTACAATGAGCAGTTCTTC.

The chain uses TRBV7-2 and TRBJ2-2; possible D gene TRBD1, 5 bases. The CDR3 is 15 residues long. The V gene's germline CDR1 is SGHTA and CDR2 FQGNSA. V lost 0 bases, J lost 3 bases, and 8 bases lay in between. CDR3 bases: TGTGCCAGCAGCTTAGCGTCAGGGTACACCGGGGAGCTGTTTTTT. Protein product: CASSLASGYTGELFF.

This chain joins TRBV7-3 and TRBJ1-1; D is unresolved. Germline V gives CDR1 SGHTA, CDR2 FQGTGA. The V end was cut by 0 bases, the J end by 4 bases, with 12 bases between. The length of the CDR3 is 15 residues. The DNA for the CDR3 is TGTGCCAGCAGCTTAACATGGTCGGAGGGCACTGAAGCTTTCTTT. It is translated as CASSLTWSEGTEAFF.

J is TRBJ2-5 and V is TRBV28; D possibly uses TRBD1 or TRBD2 (5 bases each). Germline V gene lookup returns CDR1 MDHEN and CDR2 SYDVKM. The CDR3 runs to 14 residues. V was cut by 5 bases and J by 6 bases, with 16 bases left in between. The CDR3 DNA follows: TGTGCCAGCAGTCCTAAATGGGGGTTACAGACCCAGTACTTC. It encodes CASSPKWGLQTQYF. Variable domain in full (rest from reference TRBV28 and TRBJ2-5): DVKVTQSSRYLVKRTGEKVFLECVQDMDHENMFWYRQDPGLGLRLIYFSYDVKMKEKGDIPEGYSVSREKKERFSLILESASTNQTSMYLCASSPKWGLQTQYFGPGTRLLVL.

The gene calls are TRBV5-1 and TRBJ2-1, with unresolved D. Per the germline V gene, CDR1 is SGHRS and CDR2 is YFSETQ. Trimming stripped 3 bases from V and 6 bases from J, with 10 bases between. The CDR3 extends over 13 amino acids. CDR3 protein: CASSWAGLNEQFF. CDR3 in DNA: TGCGCCAGCAGCTGGGCTGGCCTCAATGAGCAGTTCTTC. Filled out from reference TRBV5-1 and TRBJ2-1, the complete variable domain reads KAGVTQTPRYLIKTRGQQVTLSCSPISGHRSVSWYQQTPGQGLQFLFEYFSETQRNKGNFPGRFSGRQFSNSRSEMNVSTLELGDSALYLCASSWAGLNEQFFGPGTRLTVL.

The CDR3: CASGVGGYYNEQFF. CDR3 sequence (DNA): TGTGCCAGCGGAGTTGGCGGGTATTACAATGAGCAGTTCTTC. The rearrangement links TRBV7-9 to TRBJ2-1, with D maybe TRBD2 (5 bases). V lost 8 bases to trimming and J lost 4 bases, with 15 bases between them. The germline CDR1 and CDR2 sequences are SEHNR and FQNEAQ (reference sequence). The CDR3 extends over 14 amino acids.

This clone was seen once. J is TRBJ1-5 and V is TRBV19; the D gene is possibly TRBD1 (5 bases). The CDR3 runs to 14 residues. The germline V and J ends were trimmed by 4 bases and 2 bases, with 9 bases remaining between them. Looked up from germline, CDR1 is LNHDA and CDR2 is SQIVND (reference sequence). The CDR3 nucleotides read TGTGCCAGTAGTAGGGCCAGGGGCAATCAGCCCCAGCATTTT. Amino acids: CASSRARGNQPQHF. The full variable domain, with the rest looked up from reference TRBV19 and TRBJ1-5, is DGGITQSPKYLFRKEGQNVTLSCEQNLNHDAMYWYRQDPGQGLRLIYYSQIVNDFQKGDIAEGYSVSREKKESFPLTVTSAQKNPTAFYLCASSRARGNQPQHFGDGTRLSIL.